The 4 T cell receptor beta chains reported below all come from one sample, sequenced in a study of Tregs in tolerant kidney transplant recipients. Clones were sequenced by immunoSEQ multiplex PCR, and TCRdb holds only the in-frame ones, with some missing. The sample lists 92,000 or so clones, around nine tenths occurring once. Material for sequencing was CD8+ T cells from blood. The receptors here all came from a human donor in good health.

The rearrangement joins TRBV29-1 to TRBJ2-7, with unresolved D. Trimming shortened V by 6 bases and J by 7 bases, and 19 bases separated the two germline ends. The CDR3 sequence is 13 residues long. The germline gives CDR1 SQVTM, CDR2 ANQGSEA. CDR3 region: CSVCFDPSREQYF. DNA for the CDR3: TGCAGCGTGTGCTTTGACCCCTCGCGGGAGCAGTACTTC.

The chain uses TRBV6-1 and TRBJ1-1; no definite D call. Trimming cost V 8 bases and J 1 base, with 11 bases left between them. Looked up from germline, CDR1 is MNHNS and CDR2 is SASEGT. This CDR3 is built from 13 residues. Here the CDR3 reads CASYPRQNTEAFF. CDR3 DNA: TGTGCCAGCTATCCCCGCCAGAACACTGAAGCTTTCTTT.

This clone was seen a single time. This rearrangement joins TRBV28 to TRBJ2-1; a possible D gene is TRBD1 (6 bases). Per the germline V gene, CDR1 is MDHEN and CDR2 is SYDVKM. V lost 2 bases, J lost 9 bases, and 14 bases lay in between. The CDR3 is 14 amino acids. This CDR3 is CASSLKYRELEQFF. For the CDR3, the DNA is TGTGCCAGCAGTTTAAAGTACAGGGAACTTGAGCAGTTCTTC.

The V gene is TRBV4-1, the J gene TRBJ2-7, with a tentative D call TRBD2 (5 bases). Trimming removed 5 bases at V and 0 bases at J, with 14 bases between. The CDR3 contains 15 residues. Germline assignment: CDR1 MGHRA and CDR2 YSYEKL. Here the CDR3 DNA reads TGCGCCAGCAGCTACATACCGGGGAGCTCCTACGAGCAGTACTTC. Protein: CASSYIPGSSYEQYF.